This entry is about one TCR beta chain. As yet, its antigen is unknown. The entry originates in a study of regulatory T cells in long-lasting Graves disease. Broader study findings: Newly diagnosed Graves' patients had higher TCR diversity than persistent ones.

As for time point: newly diagnosed GD, antithyroid drugs for less than 3 months. Extracted RNA from PBMCs served as the source of the TCR library. Through Arm-PCR of CDR3 regions and iRepertoire HTBI primers, TCR beta libraries were built. From the multiplex PCR reads, TCRdb called clonotypes with MiXCR, one entry per CDR3 protein. The repertoire holds 400,000 to 550,000 distinct CDR3 sequences, 15% to 20% seen once, with about 23% in the top ten. The CDR3 is 17 amino acids. The germline gives CDR1 KGHSH, CDR2 LQKENI. V shed 0 bases and J shed 0 bases, with 12 bases lying between them. The data were also submitted as part of a second study, on T cells in Graves' hyperthyroidism and ophthalmopathy. That paper states: First-round RT-PCR targeting the TCR CDR3 was performed with the HTBI primer set. In blood, most of the thyroid clonotypes expanded above 0.001 were also present.

V gene TRBV18 combines with J gene TRBJ2-1; a weak D match, TRBD2 (6 bases). The specimen comprised peripheral blood mononuclear cells (PBMCs), sampled at new diagnosis, from a patient treated with antithyroid drugs. The receptor was derived from a woman between 18 and 29 years old with Graves disease. CDR3 region: CASSPPSSDSSYNEQFF. The CDR3 DNA reads TGTGCCAGCTCACCACCGTCTAGCGATAGCTCCTACAATGAGCAGTTCTTC.